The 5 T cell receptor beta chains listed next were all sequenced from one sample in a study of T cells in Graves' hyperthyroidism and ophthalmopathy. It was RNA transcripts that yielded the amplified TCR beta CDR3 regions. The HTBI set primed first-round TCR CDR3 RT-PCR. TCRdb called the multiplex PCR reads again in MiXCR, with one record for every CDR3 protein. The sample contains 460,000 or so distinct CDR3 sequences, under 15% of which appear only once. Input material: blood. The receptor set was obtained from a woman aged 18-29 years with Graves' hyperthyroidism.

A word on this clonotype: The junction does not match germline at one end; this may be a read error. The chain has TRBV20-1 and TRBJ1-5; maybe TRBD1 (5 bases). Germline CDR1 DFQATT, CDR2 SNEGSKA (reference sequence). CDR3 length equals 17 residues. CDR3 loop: CSTRDRQGNFYNQPQHF. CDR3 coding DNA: TGCAGTACTAGAGATCGGCAGGGAAACTTTTACAATCAGCCCCAGCATTTT.

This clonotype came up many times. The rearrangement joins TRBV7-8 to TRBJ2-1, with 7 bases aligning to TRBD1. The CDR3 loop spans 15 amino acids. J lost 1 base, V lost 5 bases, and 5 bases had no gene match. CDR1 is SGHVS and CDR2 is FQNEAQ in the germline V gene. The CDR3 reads CASSVGTESYNEQFF. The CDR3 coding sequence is TGTGCCAGCAGCGTCGGGACAGAGTCCTACAATGAGCAGTTCTTC.

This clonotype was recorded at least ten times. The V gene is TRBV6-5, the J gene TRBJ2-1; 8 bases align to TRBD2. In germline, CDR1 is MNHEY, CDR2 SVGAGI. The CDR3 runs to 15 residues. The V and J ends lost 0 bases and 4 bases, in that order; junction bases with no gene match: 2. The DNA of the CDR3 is TGTGCCAGCAGTTACTCTCCTAGCGGGTACAATGAGCAGTTCTTC. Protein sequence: CASSYSPSGYNEQFF.

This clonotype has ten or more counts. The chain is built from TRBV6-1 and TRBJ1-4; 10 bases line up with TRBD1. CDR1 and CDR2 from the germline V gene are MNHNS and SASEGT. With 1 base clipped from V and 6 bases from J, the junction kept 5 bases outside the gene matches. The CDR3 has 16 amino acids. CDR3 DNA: TGTGCCAGCAGTGAAGAATCCGGGACAGGGGATGAAAAACTGTTTTTT. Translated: CASSEESGTGDEKLFF.

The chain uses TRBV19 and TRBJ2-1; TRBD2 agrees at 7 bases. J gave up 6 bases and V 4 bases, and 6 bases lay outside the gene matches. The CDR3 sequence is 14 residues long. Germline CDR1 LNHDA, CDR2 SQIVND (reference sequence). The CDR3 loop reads CASSTGRPFNEQFF. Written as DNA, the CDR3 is TGTGCCAGTAGTACCGGGAGGCCCTTCAATGAGCAGTTCTTC.